This record concerns one T cell receptor beta chain sequence. No antigen is known for it. This entry is derived from a study of tumor-infiltrating lymphocytes in localized non-small cell lung cancer. Study context: Several tumor histologies, both smoking statuses, and some post-neoadjuvant chemotherapy samples were included. Study-level findings and limits: Different pieces of the same tissue went to different assays, confounding technical variation with intratumor heterogeneity.

This CDR3 comprises 14 residues. CDR1 and CDR2 from the germline V gene are SGHDT and YYEEEE. V lost 3 bases, J lost 9 bases, and 10 bases stayed unmatched. Data came from immunoSEQ multiplex PCR; TCRdb stores just in-frame clones and leaves some out. The sample lists 11,000 or so clones; about 86% were seen once. This chain connects TRBV5-6 to TRBJ2-7, with TRBD1 matching over 9 bases. This clonotype originated in a human donor with non-small cell lung cancer. What was sequenced was uninvolved lung tissue not adjacent to the tumor. CDR3 amino acids: CASSYDRGAFGQYF. As DNA, the CDR3 is TGTGCCAGCAGCTACGACAGGGGGGCTTTTGGGCAGTACTTC.